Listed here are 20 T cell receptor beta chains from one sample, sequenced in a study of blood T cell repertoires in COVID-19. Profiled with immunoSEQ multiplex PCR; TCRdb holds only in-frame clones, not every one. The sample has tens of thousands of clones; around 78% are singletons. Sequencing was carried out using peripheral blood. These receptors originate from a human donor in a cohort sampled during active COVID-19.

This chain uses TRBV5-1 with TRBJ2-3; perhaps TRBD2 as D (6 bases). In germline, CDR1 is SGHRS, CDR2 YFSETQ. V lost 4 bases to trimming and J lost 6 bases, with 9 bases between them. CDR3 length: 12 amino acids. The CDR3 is CASSPEGDTQYF. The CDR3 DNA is TGCGCCAGCAGCCCGGAGGGGGATACGCAGTATTTT.

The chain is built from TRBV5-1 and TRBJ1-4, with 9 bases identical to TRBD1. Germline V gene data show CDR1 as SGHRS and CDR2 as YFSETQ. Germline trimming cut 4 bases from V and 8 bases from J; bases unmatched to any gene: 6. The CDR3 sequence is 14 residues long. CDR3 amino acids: CASSPQGASEKLFF. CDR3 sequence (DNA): TGCGCCAGCAGCCCACAGGGGGCCTCGGAAAAACTGTTTTTT.

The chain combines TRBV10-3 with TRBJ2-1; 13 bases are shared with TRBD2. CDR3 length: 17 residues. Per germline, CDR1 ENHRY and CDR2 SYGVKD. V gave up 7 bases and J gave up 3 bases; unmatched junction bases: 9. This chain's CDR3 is CAITRRTSGSLYNEQFF. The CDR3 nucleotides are TGTGCCATCACGAGGAGGACTAGCGGGAGCCTCTACAATGAGCAGTTCTTC.

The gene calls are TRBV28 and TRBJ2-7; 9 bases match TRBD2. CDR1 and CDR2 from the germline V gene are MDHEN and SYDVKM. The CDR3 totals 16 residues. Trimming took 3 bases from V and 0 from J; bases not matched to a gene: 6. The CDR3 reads CASSFALAGLSYEQYF. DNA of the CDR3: TGTGCCAGCAGTTTCGCCCTAGCGGGGCTCTCCTACGAGCAGTACTTC.

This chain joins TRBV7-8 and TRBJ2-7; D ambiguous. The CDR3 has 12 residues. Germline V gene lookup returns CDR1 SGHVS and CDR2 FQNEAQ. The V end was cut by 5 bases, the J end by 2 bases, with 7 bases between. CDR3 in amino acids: CASSPQTYEQYF. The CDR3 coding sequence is TGTGCCAGCAGCCCGCAGACCTACGAGCAGTACTTC. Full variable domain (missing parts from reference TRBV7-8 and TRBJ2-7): GAGVSQSPRYKVAKRGQDVALRCDPISGHVSLFWYQQALGQGPEFLTYFQNEAQLDKSGLPSDRFFAERPEGSVSTLKIQRTQQEDSAVYLCASSPQTYEQYFGPGTRLTVT.

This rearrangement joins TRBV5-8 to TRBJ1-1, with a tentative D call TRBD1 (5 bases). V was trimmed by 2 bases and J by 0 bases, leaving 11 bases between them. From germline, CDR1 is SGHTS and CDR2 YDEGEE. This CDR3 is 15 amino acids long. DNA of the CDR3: TGTGCCAGCAGCTTTCAGGGCTACATGAACACTGAAGCTTTCTTT. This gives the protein CASSFQGYMNTEAFF.

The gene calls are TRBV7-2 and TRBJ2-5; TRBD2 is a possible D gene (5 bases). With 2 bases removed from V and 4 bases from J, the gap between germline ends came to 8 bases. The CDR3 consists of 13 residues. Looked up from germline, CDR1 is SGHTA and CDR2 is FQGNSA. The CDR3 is CASSLFAGETQYF. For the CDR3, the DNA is TGTGCCAGCAGCTTATTCGCGGGAGAGACCCAGTACTTC.

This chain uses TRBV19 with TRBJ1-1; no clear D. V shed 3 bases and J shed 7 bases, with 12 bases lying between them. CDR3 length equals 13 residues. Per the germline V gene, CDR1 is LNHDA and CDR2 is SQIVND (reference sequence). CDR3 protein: CASSISGRDEAFF. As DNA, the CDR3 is TGTGCCAGTAGTATTTCGGGGAGGGATGAAGCTTTCTTT.

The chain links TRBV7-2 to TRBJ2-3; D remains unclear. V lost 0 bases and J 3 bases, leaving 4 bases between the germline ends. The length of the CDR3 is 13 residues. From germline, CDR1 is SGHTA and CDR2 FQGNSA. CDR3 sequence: CASSLALTDTQYF. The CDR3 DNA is TGTGCCAGCAGCTTAGCCCTAACAGATACGCAGTATTTT.

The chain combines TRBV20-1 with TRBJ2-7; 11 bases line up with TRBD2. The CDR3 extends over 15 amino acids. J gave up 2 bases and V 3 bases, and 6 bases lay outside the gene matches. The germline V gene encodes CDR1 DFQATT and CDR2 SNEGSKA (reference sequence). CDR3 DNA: TGCAGTGCTAGTGGAGCACTAGCGGGAGCCTACGAGCAGTACTTC. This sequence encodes CSASGALAGAYEQYF.

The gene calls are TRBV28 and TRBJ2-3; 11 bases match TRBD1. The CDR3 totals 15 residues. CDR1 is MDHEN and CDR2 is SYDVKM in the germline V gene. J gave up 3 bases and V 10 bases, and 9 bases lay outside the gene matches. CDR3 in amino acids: CATLRGTGGTDTQYF. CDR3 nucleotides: TGTGCCACCCTCCGGGGGACAGGGGGGACAGATACGCAGTATTTT. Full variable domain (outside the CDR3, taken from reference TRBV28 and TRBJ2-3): DVKVTQSSRYLVKRTGEKVFLECVQDMDHENMFWYRQDPGLGLRLIYFSYDVKMKEKGDIPEGYSVSREKKERFSLILESASTNQTSMYLCATLRGTGGTDTQYFGPGTRLTVL.

The CDR3 DNA reads TGTGCCAGCTCACCAATGACTGTCAATGAGCAGTTCTTC. Protein product: CASSPMTVNEQFF. The chain carries TRBV18 and TRBJ2-1; D not resolved. CDR3 length: 13 residues. Looked up from germline, CDR1 is KGHSH and CDR2 is LQKENI. The germline V and J ends were trimmed by 2 bases and 6 bases, with 8 bases remaining between them.

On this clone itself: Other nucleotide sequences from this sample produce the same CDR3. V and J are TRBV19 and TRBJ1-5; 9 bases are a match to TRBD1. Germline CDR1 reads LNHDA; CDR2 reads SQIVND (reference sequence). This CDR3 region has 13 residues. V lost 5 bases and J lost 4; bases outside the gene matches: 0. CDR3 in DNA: TGTGCCAGTAGTGGGACAGGGAATCAGCCCCAGCATTTT. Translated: CASSGTGNQPQHF.

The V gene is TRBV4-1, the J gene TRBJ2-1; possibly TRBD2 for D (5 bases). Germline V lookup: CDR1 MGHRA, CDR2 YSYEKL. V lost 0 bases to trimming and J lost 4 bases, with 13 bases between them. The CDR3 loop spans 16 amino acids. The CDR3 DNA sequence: TGCGCCAGCAGCCAAGAACTAGAACAACGATACAATGAGCAGTTCTTC. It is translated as CASSQELEQRYNEQFF.

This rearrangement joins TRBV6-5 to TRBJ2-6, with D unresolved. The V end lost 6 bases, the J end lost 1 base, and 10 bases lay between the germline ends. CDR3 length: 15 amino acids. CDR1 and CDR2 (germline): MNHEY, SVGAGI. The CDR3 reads CASSPRLSGANVLTF. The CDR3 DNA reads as TGTGCCAGCAGCCCCCGGTTGTCTGGGGCCAACGTCCTGACTTTC.

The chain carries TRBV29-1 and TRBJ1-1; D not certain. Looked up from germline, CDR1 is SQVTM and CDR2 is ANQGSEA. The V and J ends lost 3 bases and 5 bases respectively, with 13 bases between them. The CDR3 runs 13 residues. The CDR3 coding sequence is TGCAGCGTTGAGGCGGAATCCGGAACTGAAGCTTTCTTT. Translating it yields CSVEAESGTEAFF.

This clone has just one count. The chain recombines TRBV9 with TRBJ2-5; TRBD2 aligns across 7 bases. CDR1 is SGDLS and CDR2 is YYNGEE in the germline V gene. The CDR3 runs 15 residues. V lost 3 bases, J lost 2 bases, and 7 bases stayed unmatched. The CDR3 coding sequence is TGTGCCAGCAGCGGAGGGAGGGGACTACAAGAGACCCAGTACTTC. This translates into CASSGGRGLQETQYF.

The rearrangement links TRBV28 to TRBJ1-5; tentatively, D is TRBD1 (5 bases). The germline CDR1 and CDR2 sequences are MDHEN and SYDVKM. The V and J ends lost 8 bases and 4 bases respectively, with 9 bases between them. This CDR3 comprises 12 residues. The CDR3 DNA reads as TGTGCCAGCCCCACAGGTAATCAGCCCCAGCATTTT. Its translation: CASPTGNQPQHF. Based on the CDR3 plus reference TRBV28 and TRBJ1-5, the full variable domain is DVKVTQSSRYLVKRTGEKVFLECVQDMDHENMFWYRQDPGLGLRLIYFSYDVKMKEKGDIPEGYSVSREKKERFSLILESASTNQTSMYLCASPTGNQPQHFGDGTRLSIL.

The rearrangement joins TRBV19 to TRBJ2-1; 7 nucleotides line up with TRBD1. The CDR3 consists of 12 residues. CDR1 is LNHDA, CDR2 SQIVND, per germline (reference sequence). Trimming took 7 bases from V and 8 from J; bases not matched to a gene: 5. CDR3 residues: CASTTGEDEQFF. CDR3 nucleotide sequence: TGTGCCAGTACTACAGGGGAAGATGAGCAGTTCTTC.

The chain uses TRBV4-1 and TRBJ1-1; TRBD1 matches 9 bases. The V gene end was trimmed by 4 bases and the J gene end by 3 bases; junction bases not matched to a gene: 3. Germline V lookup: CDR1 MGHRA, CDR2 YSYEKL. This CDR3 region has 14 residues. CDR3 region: CASSRDRVDTEAFF. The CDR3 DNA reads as TGCGCCAGCAGCCGGGACAGGGTGGACACTGAAGCTTTCTTT.